What follows describes a single T cell receptor beta chain. This record comes from a study of shared clonotypes between healthy human individuals. At the level of the study: Per donor, CD8 memory used one plate, CD8 naive used two, CD4 memory used three and CD4 naive used three.

The V and J ends lost 3 bases and 6 bases, in that order; junction bases with no gene match: 18. CDR1 is KGHSH and CDR2 is LQKENI in the germline V gene. This CDR3 is 18 amino acids long. It was at deep level that the assay was run. Profiled with immunoSEQ multiplex PCR; TCRdb holds only in-frame clones, not every one. The sample lists millions of clones, over 85% occurring once. The receptor was isolated from a man between 18 and 29 years old in good health. Sequencing was performed on naive CD4+ T cells sorted from blood. The subset: CD45RA+ positively selected. The V gene is TRBV18, the J gene TRBJ2-3; 7 nucleotides align to TRBD1. CDR3 bases: TGTGCCAGCTCACCCCCTGGGAAGAAAACAGGGGATGGGGATACGCAGTATTTT. Translation gives CASSPPGKKTGDGDTQYF.